What follows are 18 T cell receptor beta chains derived from one specimen sequenced in a study of cytomegalovirus exposure and HLA in healthy donors listed by TCRdb under 2017. The library was built by means of the immunoSEQ multiplex PCR assay. The multiplex PCR relied on a mix of 60 forward primers for TCR Vbeta segments and 13 reverse primers for TCR Jbeta segments. TCRdb took over this immuneACCESS table, retaining in-frame rearrangements with V and J assigned. Such tables are incomplete; in checked studies, under half of the missing clones stem from an unresolved V gene, and the remainder is unexplained. This sample holds 35,000 to 55,000 clones; approximately 75% were observed only once. The ten top clones hold approximately 1.4% of the sample. The material sequenced was PBMCs. The receptors here all came from a man aged 25 to 40 in good health and CMV-seronegative.

This chain connects TRBV7-8 to TRBJ2-1, with 12 bases fitting TRBD1. With V trimmed by 8 bases and J by 6 bases, 14 bases remained unmatched. The length of the CDR3 is 17 residues. In germline, CDR1 is SGHVS, CDR2 FQNEAQ. CDR3 residues: CASGDAGTGGVGNEQFF. CDR3 nucleotide sequence: TGTGCCAGCGGAGATGCTGGGACAGGGGGCGTAGGCAATGAGCAGTTCTTC.

The chain has TRBV7-2 and TRBJ1-3, with 7 bases identical to TRBD1. Trimming at V came to 3 bases and at J to 0 bases, leaving 5 bases not matched to a gene. This CDR3 is 16 amino acids long. CDR1 is SGHTA and CDR2 is FQGNSA in the germline V gene. The CDR3 region has the DNA TGTGCCAGCAGCTTGGACAGGAGGAGCTCTGGAAACACCATATATTTT. Translated: CASSLDRRSSGNTIYF.

The chain joins TRBV19 to TRBJ1-6; D uncertain. V gave up 3 bases and J gave up 4 bases, with 4 bases separating them. Germline-derived CDR1 and CDR2 are LNHDA and SQIVND (reference sequence). The CDR3 extends over 13 amino acids. Here the CDR3 reads CASSIQYNSPLHF. In nucleotides, the CDR3 is TGTGCCAGTAGTATTCAGTATAATTCACCCCTCCACTTT.

V usage is TRBV18 and J usage is TRBJ2-5; D possibly corresponds to TRBD2 (6 bases). Germline V CDR1 and CDR2: KGHSH, LQKENI. The CDR3 loop spans 20 amino acids. Trimming removed 2 bases from V and 5 bases from J, with 30 bases in between. DNA of the CDR3: TGTGCCAGCTCACCAATAGTCCCGGGGGTGCGATACGACCGACGGGAGACCCAGTACTTC. It codes for CASSPIVPGVRYDRRETQYF.

CDR3 sequence reads: CASSPRSYNEQFF. The CDR3 region has the DNA TGTGCCAGCAGCCCCCGCAGTTACAATGAGCAGTTCTTC. The chain joins TRBV11-2 to TRBJ2-1; D is ambiguous. CDR3 length: 13 amino acids. CDR1 and CDR2 from the germline V gene are SGHAT and FQNNGV. V was clipped by 5 bases and J by 4 bases, with 9 bases between them.

V gene TRBV27 combines with J gene TRBJ2-3, with 11 bases aligning to TRBD1. The junction had 4 bases not matched to a gene; V was cut back by 5 bases and J by 3 bases. This CDR3 has 15 amino acids. The germline V gene has CDR1 MNHEY and CDR2 SMNVEV (reference sequence). The CDR3: CASSEGQGATDTQYF. In DNA, the CDR3 is TGTGCCAGCAGTGAAGGACAGGGGGCAACAGATACGCAGTATTTT.

The chain combines TRBV9 with TRBJ2-3, with a tentative D call TRBD2 (5 bases). This CDR3 is built from 14 residues. V lost 3 bases and J 2 bases, leaving 10 bases between the germline ends. Germline loops: CDR1 SGDLS, CDR2 YYNGEE. The CDR3 nucleotides are TGTGCCAGCAGCGCCCGGACTCTCACAGATACGCAGTATTTT. Its protein is CASSARTLTDTQYF.

This chain links TRBV15 with TRBJ2-1; D perhaps matches TRBD1 (6 bases). Germline values: CDR1 LNHNV, CDR2 YYDKDF (reference sequence). The CDR3 runs 17 residues. V lost 0 bases and J 8 bases, leaving 20 bases between the germline ends. The CDR3, as DNA: TGTGCCACCAGCAGAGAGGATGAGGGGGAAGTACCCGATGAGCAGTTCTTC. Its protein product is CATSREDEGEVPDEQFF. The full variable domain, rest sourced from reference TRBV15 and TRBJ2-1, is DAMVIQNPRYQVTQFGKPVTLSCSQTLNHNVMYWYQQKSSQAPKLLFHYYDKDFNNEADTPDNFQSRRPNTSFCFLDIRSPGLGDTAMYLCATSREDEGEVPDEQFFGPGTRLTVL.

The chain carries TRBV21-1 and TRBJ2-5; TRBD1, as called in the table, went unchecked against the DNA. TRBV21-1 is a recognized pseudogene. The CDR3 contains 17 residues. In DNA form, the CDR3 reads TGTGCCAGCAGCAAAGCGGCCAGGGGGCCCCGCCAAGAGACCCAGTACTTC. This gives the protein CASSKAARGPRQETQYF.

Only one count was recorded for this clone. The gene calls are TRBV7-2 and TRBJ1-5, with 7 bases that match TRBD1. V gave up 1 base and J gave up 8 bases; unmatched junction bases: 11. The CDR3 is made up of 16 amino acids. The germline V gene encodes CDR1 SGHTA and CDR2 FQGNSA. CDR3 sequence (DNA): TGTGCCAGCAGCTTAGGGGGCACAGGGGTTCCTAAGCCCCAGCATTTT. Amino acid sequence: CASSLGGTGVPKPQHF.

The chain combines TRBV19 with TRBJ1-1, with 7 bases matching TRBD1. This CDR3 has 15 residues. Germline CDR1 and CDR2: LNHDA and SQIVND (reference sequence). V shed 4 bases, J shed 11 bases, and the junction held 16 bases outside the gene matches. The CDR3 protein is CASSNPRDSSLWAFF. The CDR3 DNA reads as TGTGCCAGTAGTAATCCCCGGGACAGTAGTCTTTGGGCTTTCTTT.

V usage is TRBV15 and J usage is TRBJ2-2; tentative D call: TRBD2 (6 bases). Germline-derived CDR1 and CDR2 are LNHNV and YYDKDF (reference sequence). CDR3 length: 17 residues. Trimming removed 0 bases from V and 4 bases from J, with 15 bases in between. DNA for the CDR3: TGTGCCACCAGCAGAGATCACCAACTAGCCGGCACCGGGGAGCTGTTTTTT. Protein: CATSRDHQLAGTGELFF.

V gene TRBV27 combines with J gene TRBJ2-4; tentatively, D is TRBD1 (6 bases). The CDR3 spans 16 residues. With 5 bases removed from V and 0 bases from J, the gap between germline ends came to 14 bases. Germline V gives CDR1 MNHEY, CDR2 SMNVEV (reference sequence). The CDR3 sequence: CASSANRDLAKNIQYF. DNA of the CDR3: TGTGCCAGCAGTGCAAACAGGGACCTAGCCAAAAACATTCAGTACTTC.

V gene TRBV4-3 combines with J gene TRBJ2-2; 8 bases align to TRBD1. V dropped 4 bases and J dropped 1; count of bases not matched to a gene: 11. CDR3 length: 18 amino acids. Germline values: CDR1 LGHNA, CDR2 YSLEER. The CDR3 sequence is CASSPTGRTGKNTGELFF. The CDR3 DNA is TGCGCCAGCAGCCCAACGGGAAGGACAGGGAAGAACACCGGGGAGCTGTTTTTT.

The chain carries TRBV5-4 and TRBJ2-1; 14 nucleotides align to TRBD2. V shed 4 bases and J 6 bases; nucleotides not matched to a gene: 6. The CDR3 is 16 amino acids. Per germline, CDR1 SGHNT and CDR2 YYREEE (reference sequence). In DNA form, the CDR3 reads TGTGCCAGCAGCACACGGACTAGCGGGAGGATCAATGAGCAGTTCTTC. This gives the protein CASSTRTSGRINEQFF.

Details on this clone: Relative to the germline gene, one junction end is altered; a read error may explain this. The chain carries TRBV27 and TRBJ2-2; 7 bases match TRBD2. CDR3 length: 15 residues. Germline V gene lookup returns CDR1 MNHEY and CDR2 SMNVEV (reference sequence). CDR3 bases: TGTGCCAGTTCCGCCCTGGGGGGGTACACCGGGGAGCTGCTTTTT. It codes for CASSALGGYTGELLF.

The chain links TRBV7-2 to TRBJ2-7; 10 bases line up with TRBD2. This CDR3 is built from 15 residues. J gave up 5 bases and V 5 bases, and 9 bases lay outside the gene matches. The germline CDR1 and CDR2 sequences are SGHTA and FQGNSA. CDR3 DNA sequence: TGTGCCAGCAGCCGTTTAGCGGGAGGTAGGAACGAGCAGTACTTC. Its translation is CASSRLAGGRNEQYF.

A few counts support this clone. This chain joins TRBV20-1 and TRBJ2-5, with D hard to call. Trimming removed 7 bases at V and 5 bases at J, with 11 bases between. There are 11 residues in the CDR3. Germline CDR1 and CDR2: DFQATT and SNEGSKA (reference sequence). The CDR3 sequence is CSVRVGETQYF. In nucleotides, the CDR3 is TGCAGTGTAAGAGTCGGGGAGACCCAGTACTTC.